The clone carrying this TCR beta chain was counted at least ten times. The sample is drawn from a study of T cells in Graves' hyperthyroidism and ophthalmopathy. TCR beta CDR3 sequences were amplified from RNA transcripts. Carried out on the TCR CDR3, a first-round RT-PCR used the HTBI primer set. A single record per CDR3 protein comes from TCRdb applying MiXCR to the multiplex PCR reads. The sample shows about 510,000 distinct CDR3 sequences, 46% of them seen only once. The V end lost 0 bases, the J end lost 0 bases, and 9 bases lay between the germline ends. Germline V gene lookup returns CDR1 DFQATT and CDR2 SNEGSKA (reference sequence). CDR3 length: 15 residues.

This sequence was found in an adult woman with Graves' disease, either hyperthyroidism or ophthalmopathy (not recorded which). The source material was peripheral blood or thyroid tissue (not recorded which). The chain recombines TRBV20-1 with TRBJ1-5; D is unclear. The CDR3 DNA sequence: TGCAGTGCTAGAGATGCGAGCTATAGCAATCAGCCCCAGCATTTT. Its protein is CSARDASYSNQPQHF.